One sample yielded the 23 T cell receptor beta chains listed below, sequenced in a study of T cell responses to AZD1222 COVID-19 vaccine. Method: immunoSEQ multiplex PCR; TCRdb's copy keeps in-frame clones and lacks some. The sample shows 100,000 to 150,000 clones, 88% of them seen only once. Sequenced here: peripheral blood, sampled on day 0 of MenACWY control vaccination. The receptors originated from an adult in good health.

The chain combines TRBV15 with TRBJ2-1, with unresolved D. V lost 0 bases, J lost 4 bases, and 7 bases lay in between. The CDR3 has 14 amino acids. Germline loops: CDR1 LNHNV, CDR2 YYDKDF (reference sequence). CDR3 sequence reads: CATSRDQRYNEQFF. Here the CDR3 DNA reads TGTGCCACCAGCAGAGATCAACGGTACAATGAGCAGTTCTTC. Supplemented by reference TRBV15 and TRBJ2-1, the full variable domain reads DAMVIQNPRYQVTQFGKPVTLSCSQTLNHNVMYWYQQKSSQAPKLLFHYYDKDFNNEADTPDNFQSRRPNTSFCFLDIRSPGLGDTAMYLCATSRDQRYNEQFFGPGTRLTVL.

The rearrangement uses TRBV3-1 (or the pseudogene TRBV3-2) and TRBJ2-7; D is uncertain. The CDR3 runs to 13 residues. The germline gives CDR1 LGHDT, CDR2 YNNKEL (reference sequence). The V end was cut by 3 bases, the J end by 2 bases, with 8 bases between. Here the CDR3 DNA reads TGTGCCAGCAGCCAGAAGGGCCCCTACGAGCAGTACTTC. Protein: CASSQKGPYEQYF.

The chain has TRBV9 and TRBJ2-3; weak D call: TRBD2 (6 bases). The CDR3 length is 14 residues. V was cut by 1 base and J by 2 bases, with 8 bases left in between. Germline CDR1 is SGDLS and CDR2 is YYNGEE. The CDR3 DNA reads TGTGCCAGCAGCGTACGGGACTTCACAGATACGCAGTATTTT. As protein: CASSVRDFTDTQYF.

This chain links TRBV5-6 with TRBJ2-7; D remains unclear. The CDR3 spans 15 residues. Germline V gives CDR1 SGHDT, CDR2 YYEEEE. Trimming pared 4 bases from V and 2 bases from J, leaving 16 bases between. The CDR3 region has the DNA TGTGCCAGCAGCCAGAGACGCCGGTCCCCCTACGAGCAGTACTTC. Translation gives CASSQRRRSPYEQYF.

This sequence joins TRBV9 and TRBJ2-5, with 11 bases aligning to TRBD2. The germline V gene has CDR1 SGDLS and CDR2 YYNGEE. The CDR3 spans 15 residues. V gave up 6 bases and J gave up 1 base; unmatched junction bases: 5. CDR3 coding DNA: TGTGCCAGCAACATAGCGGGAGGGCTCCAAGAGACCCAGTACTTC. This gives the protein CASNIAGGLQETQYF.

The chain is built from TRBV7-2 and TRBJ1-5; 7 bases fit TRBD1. This CDR3 has 16 residues. Per the germline V gene, CDR1 is SGHTA and CDR2 is FQGNSA. V lost 0 bases, J lost 4 bases, and 6 bases stayed unmatched. This CDR3 is CASSLAAGGRNQPQHF. The DNA for the CDR3 is TGTGCCAGCAGCTTAGCGGCAGGGGGACGTAATCAGCCCCAGCATTTT.

This chain joins TRBV10-2 and TRBJ2-5; possibly TRBD2 for D (5 bases). Per the germline V gene, CDR1 is WSHSY and CDR2 is SAAADI. Trimming stripped 4 bases from V and 9 bases from J, with 12 bases between. The CDR3 is 12 residues long. The CDR3 coding sequence is TGCGCCAGCAGTGCCCATCAGGAGGCCCAGTACTTC. This gives the protein CASSAHQEAQYF.

This chain uses TRBV9 with TRBJ2-6; D may be TRBD1 or TRBD2 (5 bases each). V shed 0 bases and J shed 1 base, with 5 bases lying between them. CDR1 is SGDLS and CDR2 is YYNGEE in the germline V gene. This CDR3 comprises 15 residues. The CDR3 is CASSVGGSGANVLTF. The DNA of the CDR3 is TGTGCCAGCAGCGTAGGGGGGTCTGGGGCCAACGTCCTGACTTTC.

With respect to this clone: The conserved phenylalanine or tryptophan is not found at the CDR3 terminus, so this likely reflects a read error. The limits of the CDR3 on the DNA are not certain, so only TCRdb's listed CDR3 is given. This chain uses TRBV21-1 with TRBJ2-7; no check of the table's D call, TRBD2, against the DNA was made. TRBV21-1 represents a pseudogene. Ends included, the CDR3 has 13 residues. The CDR3 region is CASSTGWTSGEAD.

This clone was seen only a few times. The rearrangement uses TRBV19 and TRBJ1-1, with a possible D match to TRBD1 (5 bases). The CDR3 sequence is 14 residues long. Trimming took off 7 bases at V and 5 bases at J, with 17 bases between the two ends. The germline gives CDR1 LNHDA, CDR2 SQIVND (reference sequence). The CDR3 DNA follows: TGTGCCAGTACCTCCCTTGGGGGGGGGACTGAAGCTTTCTTT. Translating gives CASTSLGGGTEAFF.

This clone has only a few counts. The CDR3 nucleotides are TGTGCCAGCTCCCCCCAACAGGGCCTCTATGGCTACACCTTC. This sequence encodes CASSPQQGLYGYTF. The V call is TRBV2, the J call TRBJ1-2; weak D call: TRBD1 (6 bases). Germline V gene data show CDR1 as SNHLY and CDR2 as FYNNEI. CDR3 size: 14 residues. Trimming left V 8 bases short and J 4 bases short, with 17 bases between.

The chain carries TRBV6-1 and TRBJ2-3; D tentatively reads TRBD1 or TRBD2 (6 bases each). V dropped 2 bases and J dropped 1 base, with 13 bases sitting between them. The CDR3 runs to 16 residues. In germline, CDR1 is MNHNS, CDR2 SASEGT. CDR3 loop: CASSERGAWGTDTQYF. The CDR3 DNA reads TGTGCCAGCAGTGAAAGGGGGGCTTGGGGCACAGATACGCAGTATTTT.

The V gene is TRBV6-6, the J gene TRBJ2-7; D possibly corresponds to TRBD1 (6 bases). Germline CDR1 is MNHNY and CDR2 is SVGAGI (reference sequence). This CDR3 is built from 13 residues. V lost 2 bases and J lost 5, with 10 bases in between. The CDR3 sequence is CASSYQGKNEQYF. Here the CDR3 DNA reads TGTGCCAGCAGTTACCAGGGGAAAAACGAGCAGTACTTC.

The rearrangement joins TRBV29-1 to TRBJ1-5; D is possibly TRBD1 (6 bases). The CDR3 has 13 amino acids. CDR1 SQVTM and CDR2 ANQGSEA come from the germline V gene. V lost 5 bases and J 4 bases, leaving 12 bases between the germline ends. Here the CDR3 DNA reads TGCAGCGTTCGAACAGGGTCAAATCAGCCCCAGCATTTT. Amino acids: CSVRTGSNQPQHF.

CDR3 nucleotides: TGTGCCAGTAGTGGCGGGAGTTATTCCTACGAGCAGTACTTC. Its translation: CASSGGSYSYEQYF. The chain couples TRBV19 to TRBJ2-7; 7 bases agree with TRBD2. V was clipped by 5 bases and J by 1 base; unmatched bases: 5. The germline V gene has CDR1 LNHDA and CDR2 SQIVND (reference sequence). The CDR3 runs 14 residues.

The V and J genes are TRBV6-5 and TRBJ1-1; D remains unclear. This CDR3 region has 14 residues. Germline CDR1 MNHEY, CDR2 SVGAGI. Between the trimmed V and J ends, which lost 2 bases and 5 bases, there was a span of 12 bases. In DNA, the CDR3 is TGTGCCAGCAGTTACGCTTCGGTAGAAACTGAAGCTTTCTTT. It codes for CASSYASVETEAFF.

The chain couples TRBV6-5 to TRBJ2-1; D call uncertain. The V end was cut by 5 bases, the J end by 2 bases, with 13 bases between. CDR1 is MNHEY, CDR2 SVGAGI, per germline. CDR3 length equals 15 residues. The CDR3 reads CASSPFDTPYNEQFF. The CDR3 DNA sequence: TGTGCCAGCAGTCCCTTCGACACACCCTACAATGAGCAGTTCTTC.

CDR3 DNA: TGTGCCAGCAGCTTGACGGGGGACTCTGGAAACACCATATATTTT. Translating gives CASSLTGDSGNTIYF. The chain employs TRBV7-9 and TRBJ1-3; D is perhaps TRBD1 (5 bases). Trimming took off 3 bases at V and 0 bases at J, with 9 bases between the two ends. Germline V gives CDR1 SEHNR, CDR2 FQNEAQ (reference sequence). The CDR3 sequence is 15 residues long.

V is TRBV4-1 and J is TRBJ1-5; 12 bases match TRBD1. CDR1 and CDR2 from the germline V gene are MGHRA and YSYEKL. The CDR3 extends over 18 amino acids. Germline trimming cut 3 bases from V and 5 bases from J; bases unmatched to any gene: 11. The chain's CDR3 is CASSHLRDRGRGDQPQHF. CDR3 coding DNA: TGCGCCAGCAGCCATCTCCGGGACAGGGGGCGAGGTGATCAGCCCCAGCATTTT.

The chain couples TRBV2 to TRBJ1-3, with D unclear. Germline lookup yields CDR1 SNHLY and CDR2 FYNNEI. Deletions cut 9 bases from V and 3 bases from J, with 12 bases between. The CDR3 is 13 residues long. The CDR3 loop reads CASSPEFGNTIYF. The CDR3 bases are TGTGCCAGTAGCCCCGAGTTTGGAAACACCATATATTTT.

The chain has TRBV18 and TRBJ1-1; 7 bases line up with TRBD1. The CDR3 consists of 14 residues. Germline trimming cut 6 bases from V and 1 base from J; bases unmatched to any gene: 5. CDR1 and CDR2 from the germline V gene are KGHSH and LQKENI. For the CDR3, the DNA is TGTGCCAGCTCCCCGGACAGGACGAACACTGAAGCTTTCTTT. It specifies CASSPDRTNTEAFF. Complete variable domain (other parts from reference TRBV18 and TRBJ1-1): NAGVMQNPRHLVRRRGQEARLRCSPMKGHSHVYWYRQLPEEGLKFMVYLQKENIIDESGMPKERFSAEFPKEGPSILRIQQVVRGDSAAYFCASSPDRTNTEAFFGQGTRLTVV.

The V and J genes are TRBV5-6 and TRBJ2-5; 11 nucleotides align to TRBD1. The V gene's germline CDR1 is SGHDT and CDR2 YYEEEE. The length of the CDR3 is 15 residues. Trimming at V came to 4 bases and at J to 5 bases, leaving 7 bases not matched to a gene. The CDR3 bases are TGTGCCAGCAGCGCTCGGACAGGGGGCGGGGAGACCCAGTACTTC. This sequence encodes CASSARTGGGETQYF.

This chain links TRBV4-1 with TRBJ1-2, with 7 bases matching TRBD1. Germline loops: CDR1 MGHRA, CDR2 YSYEKL. This CDR3 contains 16 residues. The J segment lost 0 bases and the V segment lost 2 bases, leaving 6 bases of the junction unmatched. The CDR3 protein is CASSQPGGRANYGYTF. DNA for the CDR3: TGCGCCAGCAGCCAACCAGGGGGGAGGGCTAACTATGGCTACACCTTC.